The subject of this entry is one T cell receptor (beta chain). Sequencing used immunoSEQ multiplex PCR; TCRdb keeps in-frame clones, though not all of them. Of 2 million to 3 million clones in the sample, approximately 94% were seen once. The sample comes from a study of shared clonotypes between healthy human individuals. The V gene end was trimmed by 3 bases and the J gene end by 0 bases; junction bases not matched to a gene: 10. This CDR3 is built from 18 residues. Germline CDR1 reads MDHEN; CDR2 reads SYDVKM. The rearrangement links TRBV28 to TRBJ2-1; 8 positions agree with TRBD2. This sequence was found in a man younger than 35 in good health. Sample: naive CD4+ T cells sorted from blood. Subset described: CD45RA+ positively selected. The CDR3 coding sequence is TGTGCCAGCAGTTTGAGCCTAGCGGGTCCGAGCTCCTACAATGAGCAGTTCTTC. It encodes CASSLSLAGPSSYNEQFF.